The 32 T cell receptor beta chains below all came from one sample that was sequenced in a study of T-cell memory formation after mild COVID-19 (dated by TCRdb to the early 2020s). The library was produced with 5' RACE. Sequencer: Illumina NovaSeq 6000. In TCRdb, the public reads were trimmed at Q25 with fastp and aligned with MiXCR, with productive beta chains retained. Every distinct CDR3 protein forms one entry, paired with its most common genes and DNA. This sample lists approximately 580,000 distinct CDR3 sequences; roughly 22% were detected once. The top ten clones comprise under 15% of the sample. Specimen: PBMCs or a T cell subset sorted from them (not recorded which). The receptor source for this set is an adult woman who had mild COVID-19 (a few samples of this study predate the infection). The sample titles of this study are shuffled in the database, so cell type and time point are left out; the donor was told from shared clones.

This chain joins TRBV29-1 and TRBJ1-1, with D unresolved. This CDR3 spans 13 amino acids. The germline V gene has CDR1 SQVTM and CDR2 ANQGSEA. V was cut by 3 bases and J by 5 bases, with 13 bases left in between. The CDR3 DNA follows: TGCAGCGTTGAGCCCCGGTTTGGGACTGAAGCTTTCTTT. It specifies CSVEPRFGTEAFF.

This clonotype was counted only a few times. The chain has TRBV5-1 and TRBJ1-4; D is ambiguous. Deletions cut 0 bases from V and 8 bases from J, with 17 bases between. Germline V gene data show CDR1 as SGHRS and CDR2 as YFSETQ. The CDR3 covers 16 residues. DNA of the CDR3: TGCGCCAGCAGCTTGGCGGCAAGGGCATTGGGAGAAAAACTGTTTTTT. It translates to CASSLAARALGEKLFF.

This chain joins TRBV4-2 and TRBJ1-4; D possibly corresponds to TRBD1 (6 bases). The V gene's germline CDR1 is LGHNA and CDR2 YNFKEQ. The V gene lost 0 bases and the J gene lost 7 bases, with 15 bases spanning the gap. The CDR3 is made up of 16 amino acids. DNA of the CDR3: TGTGCCAGCAGCCAAGAGGGGGCCATGGGGGGTGAAAAACTGTTTTTT. It codes for CASSQEGAMGGEKLFF.

This clonotype was seen a handful of times. The chain recombines TRBV12-3 or TRBV12-4 with TRBJ2-1, with D maybe TRBD1 (6 bases). V was trimmed by 7 bases and J by 4 bases, leaving 17 bases between them. There are 15 residues in the CDR3. CDR3 amino acids: CASNRARTAYNEQFF. In DNA form, the CDR3 reads TGTGCCAGCAATCGGGCTAGGACAGCTTACAATGAGCAGTTCTTC.

The V and J genes are TRBV18 and TRBJ2-2; a weak D match, TRBD1 (6 bases). With 3 bases removed from V and 4 bases from J, the gap between germline ends came to 12 bases. Germline V gives CDR1 KGHSH, CDR2 LQKENI. The CDR3 length is 15 residues. The CDR3 DNA follows: TGTGCCAGCTCACCCAACAGGGACGTCACCGGGGAGCTGTTTTTT. It yields the protein CASSPNRDVTGELFF.

Only a few counts were recorded for this clonotype. The chain combines TRBV4-1 with TRBJ1-5, with 10 bases identical to TRBD1. The CDR3 sequence is 16 residues long. The V gene's germline CDR1 is MGHRA and CDR2 YSYEKL. The V segment lost 3 bases and the J segment 5 bases; nucleotides outside the gene matches: 7. The CDR3 loop is CASSQAGTGVDQPQHF. As DNA, the CDR3 is TGCGCCAGCAGCCAGGCCGGGACAGGGGTTGATCAGCCCCAGCATTTT.

The chain combines TRBV12-3 or TRBV12-4 with TRBJ1-3; unclear D gene. The CDR3 has 15 amino acids. The V gene lost 3 bases and the J gene lost 4 bases, with 13 bases spanning the gap. CDR3 sequence (DNA): TGTGCCAGCAGTTTGACGGTGCGGGGAGGAAACACCATATATTTT. This gives the protein CASSLTVRGGNTIYF.

This clonotype was detected a few times. V gene TRBV12-3 or TRBV12-4 combines with J gene TRBJ2-3; 10 bases match TRBD2. Trimming at V came to 7 bases and at J to 2 bases, leaving 6 bases not matched to a gene. This CDR3 comprises 15 residues. The CDR3 loop is CASNPSGSHTDTQYF. The DNA of the CDR3 is TGTGCCAGCAATCCTAGCGGGAGTCACACAGATACGCAGTATTTT.

In this sample, this clonotype turned up a few times. The chain employs TRBV4-1 and TRBJ2-1, with TRBD2 matching 9 bases. Germline lookup yields CDR1 MGHRA and CDR2 YSYEKL. The CDR3 sequence is 17 residues long. After removal of 0 bases from V and 4 bases from J, the junction contained 7 bases not matched to a gene. Here the CDR3 reads CASSQEMLAGTYNEQFF. CDR3 in DNA: TGCGCCAGCAGCCAAGAAATGCTAGCGGGGACATACAATGAGCAGTTCTTC.

In this sample, this clonotype turned up a few times. The V call is TRBV5-1, the J call TRBJ1-2; D might be TRBD1 (5 bases). CDR1 is SGHRS and CDR2 is YFSETQ in the germline V gene. Trimming pared 3 bases from V and 2 bases from J, leaving 17 bases between. CDR3 length: 16 amino acids. The CDR3 DNA follows: TGCGCCAGCAGCTCGGCTGGGGCCGGTGTGAACTATGGCTACACCTTC. Translating it yields CASSSAGAGVNYGYTF.

There are a few counts of this clonotype. This chain links TRBV27 with TRBJ1-6; 7 bases align to TRBD1. The CDR3 runs 17 residues. V was pared by 4 bases and J by 7 bases, with 13 bases of the junction left unmatched. The germline gives CDR1 MNHEY, CDR2 SMNVEV (reference sequence). The CDR3 DNA reads as TGTGCCAGCAGTTCATCCTCCGGGACAGCCTTCAATTCACCCCTCCACTTT. Translating gives CASSSSSGTAFNSPLHF.

This clonotype has only a few counts. The J gene is TRBJ2-1, the V gene TRBV12-3 or TRBV12-4, with a weak D call TRBD2 (5 bases). This CDR3 spans 13 amino acids. Trimming pared 6 bases from V and 9 bases from J, leaving 15 bases between. The CDR3 is CASRRGSWSEQFF. Here the CDR3 DNA reads TGTGCCAGCAGAAGAGGGAGCTGGAGTGAGCAGTTCTTC.

This clonotype showed up many times. The chain has TRBV20-1 and TRBJ2-1, with 12 bases that match TRBD2. The CDR3 runs to 15 residues. V gave up 2 bases and J gave up 9 bases; unmatched junction bases: 8. CDR1 is DFQATT and CDR2 is SNEGSKA in the germline V gene (reference sequence). CDR3 bases: TGCAGTGCTAGATCTAGCGGGAGGGAGTGGGGTGAGCAGTTCTTC. This translates into CSARSSGREWGEQFF.

J is TRBJ2-2 and V is TRBV19, with TRBD1 matching over 8 bases. The germline V gene encodes CDR1 LNHDA and CDR2 SQIVND (reference sequence). CDR3 length equals 15 residues. Trimming cost V 6 bases and J 4 bases; bases outside gene matches: 7. CDR3: CASRFGQGSTGELFF. The CDR3 DNA reads TGTGCCAGTAGGTTCGGACAGGGAAGCACCGGGGAGCTGTTTTTT. Together with reference TRBV19 and TRBJ2-2, the CDR3 gives the full variable domain: DGGITQSPKYLFRKEGQNVTLSCEQNLNHDAMYWYRQDPGQGLRLIYYSQIVNDFQKGDIAEGYSVSREKKESFPLTVTSAQKNPTAFYLCASRFGQGSTGELFFGEGSRLTVL.

The gene calls are TRBV7-3 and TRBJ2-5, with 9 bases aligning to TRBD2. The CDR3 extends over 15 amino acids. The germline gives CDR1 SGHTA, CDR2 FQGTGA. V dropped 4 bases and J dropped 4; count of bases not matched to a gene: 7. The CDR3 here is CASSSRGGALETQYF. The CDR3 region has the DNA TGTGCCAGCAGCTCGCGCGGGGGGGCCTTAGAGACCCAGTACTTC. The whole variable domain, remainder taken from reference TRBV7-3 and TRBJ2-5, is GAGVSQTPSNKVTEKGKYVELRCDPISGHTALYWYRQSLGQGPEFLIYFQGTGAADDSGLPNDRFFAVRPEGSVSTLKIQRTERGDSAVYLCASSSRGGALETQYFGPGTRLLVL.

The V gene is TRBV7-2, the J gene TRBJ2-7; TRBD1 aligns across 9 bases. The ends lost 9 bases at V and 6 bases at J; junction bases unmatched: 6. The CDR3 consists of 12 residues. Germline V CDR1 and CDR2: SGHTA, FQGNSA. For the CDR3, the DNA is TGTGCCAGAAACCGACAGGGGGGCGAGCAGTACTTC. Translating gives CARNRQGGEQYF.

The rearrangement joins TRBV7-2 to TRBJ2-5, with TRBD2 matching 7 bases. The trim removed 0 bases at V and 5 bases at J, leaving 6 bases unmatched. The CDR3 extends over 15 amino acids. CDR1 is SGHTA, CDR2 FQGNSA, per germline. The CDR3 is CASSLASTSVETQYF. The DNA of the CDR3 is TGTGCCAGCAGCTTAGCCTCTACTAGCGTGGAGACCCAGTACTTC.

The sample holds a few counts of this clonotype. The chain employs TRBV6-6 and TRBJ1-4, with TRBD1 as a possible D gene (6 bases). CDR3 length: 15 residues. Germline CDR1 reads MNHNY; CDR2 reads SVGAGI (reference sequence). The V and J ends lost 10 bases and 2 bases respectively, with 17 bases between them. The CDR3 DNA is TGTGCCACCAAACAGGGTTTGGAGACTAATGAAAAACTGTTTTTT. Amino acid sequence: CATKQGLETNEKLFF.

This sequence joins TRBV24-1 and TRBJ2-1; possibly TRBD1 for D (6 bases). Trimming pared 5 bases from V and 5 bases from J, leaving 15 bases between. The CDR3 runs 15 residues. CDR1 is KGHDR and CDR2 is SFDVKD in the germline V gene. CDR3 region: CATSVRGQLDNEQFF. The DNA of the CDR3 is TGTGCCACCAGTGTCAGGGGTCAGTTGGACAATGAGCAGTTCTTC.

This rearrangement joins TRBV7-8 to TRBJ1-5; perhaps TRBD1 as D (6 bases). The V gene's germline CDR1 is SGHVS and CDR2 FQNEAQ. This CDR3 spans 15 amino acids. Trimming shortened V by 1 base and J by 7 bases, and 14 bases separated the two germline ends. This CDR3 reads CASSLGYGTGQPQHF. Here the CDR3 DNA reads TGTGCCAGCAGCTTAGGCTACGGCACAGGGCAGCCCCAGCATTTT.

The V call is TRBV15, the J call TRBJ2-4, with TRBD1 matching over 9 bases. The germline CDR1 and CDR2 sequences are LNHNV and YYDKDF (reference sequence). The ends lost 0 bases at V and 8 bases at J; junction bases unmatched: 11. CDR3 size: 17 residues. The CDR3 coding sequence is TGTGCCACCAGCAGAGATACGGACAGGGGAAGGATAGACATTCAGTACTTC. It specifies CATSRDTDRGRIDIQYF. Looking up the rest from reference TRBV15 and TRBJ2-4 gives the full variable domain: DAMVIQNPRYQVTQFGKPVTLSCSQTLNHNVMYWYQQKSSQAPKLLFHYYDKDFNNEADTPDNFQSRRPNTSFCFLDIRSPGLGDTAMYLCATSRDTDRGRIDIQYFGAGTRLSVL.

The rearrangement uses TRBV15 and TRBJ1-5; D gene unclear. This CDR3 has 14 amino acids. Germline V gives CDR1 LNHNV, CDR2 YYDKDF (reference sequence). V was trimmed by 3 bases and J by 0 bases, leaving 6 bases between them. The CDR3 loop reads CATSSLASNQPQHF. The CDR3 coding sequence is TGTGCCACCAGCAGCCTGGCTAGCAATCAGCCCCAGCATTTT.

This clonotype has at least ten counts. The chain is built from TRBV12-3 or TRBV12-4 and TRBJ2-1; D remains ambiguous. V lost 3 bases and J lost 12, with 12 bases in between. CDR3 length: 12 amino acids. CDR3 residues: CASSFLGLRQFF. CDR3 DNA sequence: TGTGCCAGCAGTTTTTTAGGCCTTCGGCAGTTCTTC.

The chain employs TRBV12-3 or TRBV12-4 and TRBJ2-7; D ambiguous. The CDR3 is made up of 13 amino acids. The germline V and J ends were trimmed by 4 bases and 2 bases, with 9 bases remaining between them. DNA of the CDR3: TGTGCCAGCAGTTACCAGAGACCCTACGAGCAGTACTTC. This translates into CASSYQRPYEQYF.

This chain connects TRBV20-1 to TRBJ1-6; 8 nucleotides align to TRBD1. This CDR3 spans 13 amino acids. In germline, CDR1 is DFQATT, CDR2 SNEGSKA (reference sequence). V shed 6 bases and J 11 bases; nucleotides not matched to a gene: 9. CDR3 nucleotides: TGCAGTGCCCCCAGACAGGGGATCACACCCCTCCACTTT. It codes for CSAPRQGITPLHF.

The chain combines TRBV19 with TRBJ1-5; 11 nucleotides agree with TRBD1. The germline CDR1 and CDR2 sequences are LNHDA and SQIVND (reference sequence). J gave up 2 bases and V 6 bases, and 9 bases lay outside the gene matches. The CDR3 consists of 17 residues. As DNA, the CDR3 is TGTGCCAGTAGCTTGGACAGGGGGCTTTCAGGCAATCAGCCCCAGCATTTT. Protein sequence: CASSLDRGLSGNQPQHF.

This clonotype has a handful of counts. The CDR3 DNA reads TGTGCCAGCAGCGTAGGCCCGGGACTAGCGGGGTACGAGCAGTACTTC. Amino acids: CASSVGPGLAGYEQYF. The J gene is TRBJ2-7, the V gene TRBV9, with 13 bases matching TRBD2. With V trimmed by 0 bases and J by 4 bases, 4 bases remained unmatched. The CDR3 runs 16 residues. Germline V lookup: CDR1 SGDLS, CDR2 YYNGEE. Drawing the rest from reference TRBV9 and TRBJ2-7, the complete variable domain is DSGVTQTPKHLITATGQRVTLRCSPRSGDLSVYWYQQSLDQGLQFLIQYYNGEERAKGNILERFSAQQFPDLHSELNLSSLELGDSALYFCASSVGPGLAGYEQYFGPGTRLTVT.

The chain joins TRBV5-5 to TRBJ2-7; D is unresolved. Trimming left V 0 bases short and J 2 bases short, with 12 bases between. Germline V gene lookup returns CDR1 SGHKS and CDR2 YYEKEE (reference sequence). The CDR3 contains 15 residues. CDR3 bases: TGTGCCAGCAGCTTGGACCCCCCAACTCCCTACGAGCAGTACTTC. This translates into CASSLDPPTPYEQYF.

The rearrangement links TRBV7-2 to TRBJ2-1; 8 bases are a match to TRBD1. The V gene's germline CDR1 is SGHTA and CDR2 FQGNSA. V lost 5 bases and J lost 7; bases outside the gene matches: 19. The CDR3 loop spans 18 amino acids. The CDR3 reads CASSPRPVQGGEGNEQFF. CDR3 DNA: TGTGCCAGCAGCCCTAGACCTGTACAGGGGGGAGAGGGGAATGAGCAGTTCTTC.

In nucleotides, the CDR3 is TGTGCCAGCACCTGGACAGGGAACTATGGCTACACCTTC. Its protein product is CASTWTGNYGYTF. V gene TRBV12-3 or TRBV12-4 combines with J gene TRBJ1-2, with 8 bases that match TRBD1. The CDR3 consists of 13 residues. Losses at the gene ends were 7 bases for V and 2 bases for J; bases not matched to a gene: 3.

This clonotype was detected a few times. The chain couples TRBV20-1 to TRBJ1-5; D might be TRBD1 (5 bases). The CDR3 is 14 residues long. V shed 3 bases and J shed 1 base, with 10 bases lying between them. CDR1 DFQATT and CDR2 SNEGSKA come from the germline V gene (reference sequence). The CDR3 loop reads CSARSDMSNQPQHF. DNA for the CDR3: TGCAGTGCTAGGTCGGACATGAGCAATCAGCCCCAGCATTTT.

The chain joins TRBV6-6 to TRBJ2-1; 10 nucleotides agree with TRBD2. This CDR3 has 15 amino acids. Per the germline V gene, CDR1 is MNHNY and CDR2 is SVGAGI (reference sequence). After removal of 2 bases from V and 8 bases from J, the junction contained 6 bases not matched to a gene. In DNA, the CDR3 is TGTGCCAGCAGTTACGCACTAGCGGGATACTATGAGCAGTTCTTC. Translating it yields CASSYALAGYYEQFF.